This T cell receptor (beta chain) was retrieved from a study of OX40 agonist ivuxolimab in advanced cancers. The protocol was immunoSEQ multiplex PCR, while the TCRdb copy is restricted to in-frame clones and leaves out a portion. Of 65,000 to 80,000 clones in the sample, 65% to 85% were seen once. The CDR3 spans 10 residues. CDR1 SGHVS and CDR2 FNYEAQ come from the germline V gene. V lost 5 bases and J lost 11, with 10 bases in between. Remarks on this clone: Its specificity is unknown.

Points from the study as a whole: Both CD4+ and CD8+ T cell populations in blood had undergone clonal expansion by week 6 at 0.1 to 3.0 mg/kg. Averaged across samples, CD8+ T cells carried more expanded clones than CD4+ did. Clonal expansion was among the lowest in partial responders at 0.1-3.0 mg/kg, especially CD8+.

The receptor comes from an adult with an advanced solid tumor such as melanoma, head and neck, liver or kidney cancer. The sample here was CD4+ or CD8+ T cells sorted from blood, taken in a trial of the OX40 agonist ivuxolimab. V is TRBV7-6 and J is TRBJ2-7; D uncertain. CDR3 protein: CASSPLPEYF. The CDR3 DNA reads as TGTGCCAGCAGCCCCCTACCCGAGTACTTC.